This T cell receptor (beta chain) was recorded in a study of cytomegalovirus exposure and HLA in healthy donors. Both 60 Vbeta primers and 13 Jbeta primers went into the PCR. Assay: immunoSEQ multiplex PCR; the TCRdb copy retains only in-frame clones and omits some. The sample carries some 200,000 clones, roughly 80% recorded once. V shed 3 bases and J shed 5 bases, with 19 bases lying between them. Germline V gives CDR1 MDHEN, CDR2 SYDVKM. The length of the CDR3 is 16 residues. The sequence derives from a woman aged 45-65 years in good health and CMV-seropositive. The rearrangement links TRBV28 to TRBJ1-2, with D unclear. The source material was PBMCs. The CDR3 sequence: CASSFPVPDSRYGYTF. The CDR3 coding sequence is TGTGCCAGCAGTTTTCCGGTTCCGGATTCGAGGTATGGCTACACCTTC.